This section outlines one TCR beta chain sequence together with its context. These data come from a study of CDR3 diversity in severe acne. TCRdb re-called the PCR reads with MiXCR, one entry per CDR3 protein. The sample yields tens of thousands of distinct CDR3 sequences, around 50% seen once. Trimming stripped 0 bases from V and 2 bases from J, with 11 bases between. The CDR3 length is 15 residues. The germline V gene has CDR1 SEHNR and CDR2 FQNEAQ (reference sequence). The receptor's source is a male donor in good health, without acne. The sample taken for sequencing was blood. The chain links TRBV7-9 to TRBJ2-7, with D possibly TRBD1 on 6 matching bases. CDR3 residues: CASSLAGQDTYEQYF. CDR3 DNA: TGTGCCAGCAGCTTAGCGGGACAAGACACCTACGAGCAGTACTTC.